This is a list of T cell receptor beta chains from one sample in a study of T-cell memory formation after mild COVID-19. One entry per CDR3 protein, called by TCRdb with MiXCR from the 5' RACE reads. The sample shows about 500,000 distinct CDR3 sequences, roughly 20% of them seen only once. The specimen was PBMCs or a T cell subset sorted from them (not recorded which). These receptors were taken from an adult woman who had mild COVID-19 (a few samples of this study predate the infection). Cell type and time point are not known. The CDR3 runs from the conserved cysteine through the conserved F or W. D genes are given only for firm matches. A row's size may be missing; if present it is once, few, many or a size class.

j_call clone_size d_call v_call cdr3_nt cdr3_aa
TRBJ2-5 few TRBD2 TRBV5-1 TGCGCCAGCAGCCCATGGACTAGCGGGGGGGGTCAAGAGACCCAGTACTTC CASSPWTSGGGQETQYF
TRBJ2-5 few . TRBV4-1 TGCGCCAGCAGCCAAGATTCGACCCGGGGGGAGACCCAGTACTTC CASSQDSTRGETQYF
TRBJ1-1 . . TRBV5-6 TGTGCCAGCAGCTTGAGGATGGGGGGGGCTAACACTGAAGCTTTCTTT CASSLRMGGANTEAFF
TRBJ2-2 few . TRBV7-6 TGTGCCAGCAGCTTAGGGTCTACTCTTTACACCGGGGAGCTGTTTTTT CASSLGSTLYTGELFF
TRBJ1-2 few . TRBV6-6 TGTGCCGGTAGGGACGGTAACTATGGCTACACCTTC CAGRDGNYGYTF
TRBJ2-2 few TRBD2 TRBV18 TGTGCCAGCTCGCAGACTAGCGGGGGCCTCCAAGGCGGGGAGCTGTTTTTT CASSQTSGGLQGGELFF
TRBJ1-1 many TRBD1 TRBV3-1 TGTGCCAGCAGCCAGGGGGACAGGGGATCTGAAGCTTTCTTT CASSQGDRGSEAFF
TRBJ1-1 . . TRBV5-5 TGTGCCAGCAGCTTGCCCTTGAACACTGAAGCTTTCTTT CASSLPLNTEAFF
TRBJ1-1 few TRBD1 TRBV7-8 TGTGCCAGCAGCTTAGCGGGACAGGGGGTAACTGAAGCTTTCTTT CASSLAGQGVTEAFF
TRBJ2-4 . . TRBV2 TGTGCCAGCAAGGACGTCGCCAAAAACATTCAGTACTTC CASKDVAKNIQYF
TRBJ2-5 few TRBD1 TRBV7-2 TGTGCCAGCAGCCAGGACAGGGTGCGTCAAGAGACCCAGTACTTC CASSQDRVRQETQYF
TRBJ2-1 few TRBD2 TRBV9 TGTGCCAGCAGCGGAAGGACTAGCGGGAGAAATTACAATGAGCAGTTCTTC CASSGRTSGRNYNEQFF
TRBJ2-3 few TRBD2 TRBV20-1 TGCAGTGCTAGTGGAGGTAGCGGGACCACAGATACGCAGTATTTT CSASGGSGTTDTQYF
TRBJ2-3 few . TRBV6-6 TGTGCCAGCAGCGCGGGGTGGAGTACAGATACGCAGTATTTT CASSAGWSTDTQYF
TRBJ2-1 . TRBD2 TRBV12-3/TRBV12-4 TGTGCCAGCAGTTTGCGGGTCGGCGGGAGGGCCAATGAGCAGTTCTTC CASSLRVGGRANEQFF
TRBJ2-1 . . TRBV29-1 TGCAGCGTCAGGGTAACGACATACAATGAGCAGTTCTTC CSVRVTTYNEQFF
TRBJ2-7 . TRBD2 TRBV12-3/TRBV12-4 TGTGCCAGCAGACTTAGCGGGGGATCCTACGAGCAGTACTTC CASRLSGGSYEQYF
TRBJ2-5 many . TRBV7-2 TGTGCCAGCAGCTTAGGCGGGAATCGGGGGACCCAGTACTTC CASSLGGNRGTQYF
TRBJ2-3 . . TRBV4-1 TGCGCCAGCAGCCAAGATTTAAGATCCTGGGGGGTGGATACGCAGTATTTT CASSQDLRSWGVDTQYF
TRBJ2-2 many . TRBV7-9 TGTGCCAGCAGCTTAGGTCGCGGGGAGCTGTTTTTT CASSLGRGELFF
TRBJ2-1 . . TRBV6-1 TGTGCCAGGGGGGGTTTCGCGCTCCTTCAGGCGTACAATGAGCAGTTCTTC CARGGFALLQAYNEQFF
TRBJ2-1 . TRBD1 TRBV29-1 TGCAGCGTTGAGTGGGGACAGTCCGCTACCTACAATGAGCAGTTCTTC CSVEWGQSATYNEQFF
TRBJ2-3 few . TRBV21-1 TGTGCCAGCAGCAAAGCTACAGGGTACCAGTCAACAGATACGCAGTATTTT CASSKATGYQSTDTQYF
TRBJ2-1 . TRBD2 TRBV29-1 TGCAGCGTTCGCCCGGCGGGGGGGCCCTACAATGAGCAGTTCTTC CSVRPAGGPYNEQFF
TRBJ1-2 few TRBD1 TRBV20-1 TGCAGTGCTAGAGATGGCAGGGGGCTTGGCTACACCTTC CSARDGRGLGYTF
TRBJ1-2 . . TRBV20-1 TGCAGTGCTAGAGCCCCAAGCCCTAGGTATGGCTACACCTTC CSARAPSPRYGYTF
TRBJ2-1 few . TRBV10-3 TGTGCCATCAGTGAATCTACTCGAGGAGCCGAGCAGTTCTTC CAISESTRGAEQFF
TRBJ2-5 . . TRBV7-2 TGTGCCAGCAGCTTACTTACAGAAGAGACCCAGTACTTC CASSLLTEETQYF
TRBJ1-2 few . TRBV15 TGTGCCACCAGCAGAGATCTCGGGACGAAAGGCTACACCTTC CATSRDLGTKGYTF
TRBJ2-6 . . TRBV5-1 TGCGCCAGCAGCTTGGCGGCAGCTGGGGCCAACGTCCTGACTTTC CASSLAAAGANVLTF
TRBJ1-1 few . TRBV7-9 TGTGCCAGCAGGGAGAGTGCGAGGGGCATGAACACTGAAGCTTTCTTT CASRESARGMNTEAFF
TRBJ2-7 . TRBD1 TRBV14 TGTGCCAGCAGCCAGATAAGCCTCCGGGACAGCTCCTACGAGCAGTACTTC CASSQISLRDSSYEQYF
TRBJ2-3 few . TRBV9 TGTGCCAGCAGCGTAGACACAGCTTCTAGGCAGTATTTT CASSVDTASRQYF
TRBJ2-7 few . TRBV15 TGTGCCACCAGCAGAGGATTCGGGAGCTCCTACGAGCAGTACTTC CATSRGFGSSYEQYF
TRBJ1-5 . TRBD1 TRBV15 TGTGCCACCAGCAGAGACAGGACAGGTTCCATCAATCAGCCCCAGCATTTT CATSRDRTGSINQPQHF
TRBJ2-3 . TRBD1 TRBV4-1 TGCGCCAGCAGCCAAGCAGGGGGAACAGATACGCAGTATTTT CASSQAGGTDTQYF
TRBJ1-1 . TRBD1 TRBV5-1 TGCGCCAGCAGCTCAATTCAAACAGGGGTCACTGAAGCTTTCTTT CASSSIQTGVTEAFF
TRBJ1-2 . . TRBV4-2 TGTGCCAGCAGCCAAGATCAAGGGGCAGGAGGCTATGGCTACACCTTC CASSQDQGAGGYGYTF
TRBJ2-1 few . TRBV5-1 TGCGCCAGCAGCTTGGCCCCGGTTATAAGCGGTCCCTACAATGAGCAGTTCTTC CASSLAPVISGPYNEQFF
TRBJ2-3 few . TRBV20-1 TGCAGTGCTAGAGCTCCTGAAACGGGGGGCGATACGCAGTATTTT CSARAPETGGDTQYF
TRBJ1-5 few . TRBV9 TGTGCCAGCAGCGTAGGCGGGGAGGATCAGCCCCAGCATTTT CASSVGGEDQPQHF
TRBJ1-1 . . TRBV19 TGTGCCAGTTCGTCCCCGCCTAGCACTGAAGCTTTCTTT CASSSPPSTEAFF
TRBJ1-5 . TRBD1 TRBV20-1 TGCAGTGCAACCGGGACAGGGTACTATCAGCCCCAGCATTTT CSATGTGYYQPQHF
TRBJ1-6 . . TRBV9 TGTGCCAGCAGCCCCGCGCGGGGTTACGATTCACCCCTCCACTTT CASSPARGYDSPLHF
TRBJ2-3 few . TRBV6-5 TGTGCCAGCAGTCCTCCGGGACATGTGTTACGGCTGCCCCTAAGGAAGTATTTT CASSPPGHVLRLPLRKYF
TRBJ1-5 . . TRBV6-6 TGTGCCACCTCGGCATGGGATCAGCCCCAGCATTTT CATSAWDQPQHF
TRBJ2-1 . . TRBV4-2 TGTGCCAGCAGCCAAGATTGGACTTCCTACAATGAGCAGTTCTTC CASSQDWTSYNEQFF
TRBJ2-3 . TRBD2 TRBV7-2 TGTGCCAGCAGCGGAGGCCGGCTAGCGGGCACAGATACGCAGTATTTT CASSGGRLAGTDTQYF
TRBJ2-3 . TRBD2 TRBV6-2/TRBV6-3 TGTGCCAGCAGTTCGCTAGCGGGAGACACAGATACGCAGTATTTT CASSSLAGDTDTQYF
TRBJ1-1 few TRBD1 TRBV18 TGTGCCAGCTCACCTACTACAGGGGGTCGAGCTGAAGCTTTCTTT CASSPTTGGRAEAFF
TRBJ2-1 . TRBD2 TRBV4-2 TGTGCCAGCAGCCAGTACAGCGGGGGTTTCGAGCAGTTCTTC CASSQYSGGFEQFF
TRBJ1-6 . . TRBV3-1 TGTGCCAGCAGCCCGGGGGGGGATTACTCACCCCTCCACTTT CASSPGGDYSPLHF
TRBJ2-1 few . TRBV5-4 TGTGCCAGCAGCCTGCGGCGGAATGAGCAGTTCTTC CASSLRRNEQFF